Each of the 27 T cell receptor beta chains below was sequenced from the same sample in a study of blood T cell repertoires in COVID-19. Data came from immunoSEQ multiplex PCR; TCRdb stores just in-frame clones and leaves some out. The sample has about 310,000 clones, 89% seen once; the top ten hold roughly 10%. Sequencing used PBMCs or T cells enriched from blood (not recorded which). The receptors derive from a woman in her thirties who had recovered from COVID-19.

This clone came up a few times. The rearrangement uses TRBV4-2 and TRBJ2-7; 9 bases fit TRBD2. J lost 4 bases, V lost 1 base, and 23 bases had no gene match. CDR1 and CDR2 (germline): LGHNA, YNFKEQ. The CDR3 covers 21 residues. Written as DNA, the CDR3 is TGTGCCAGCAGCCAAGTCCCCGGGTGGCGGGAGGGGAGGGCCAGAGTGTACGAGCAGTACTTC. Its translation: CASSQVPGWREGRARVYEQYF.

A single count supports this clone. The CDR3 nucleotides read TGCAGCGTCTCCCGACTAGCGGGTCCTTACGAGCAGTACTTC. Its translation: CSVSRLAGPYEQYF. This sequence joins TRBV29-1 and TRBJ2-7, with 10 bases aligning to TRBD2. The CDR3 covers 14 residues. V lost 6 bases to trimming and J lost 4 bases; unmatched junction nucleotides: 9. Germline CDR1 SQVTM, CDR2 ANQGSEA.

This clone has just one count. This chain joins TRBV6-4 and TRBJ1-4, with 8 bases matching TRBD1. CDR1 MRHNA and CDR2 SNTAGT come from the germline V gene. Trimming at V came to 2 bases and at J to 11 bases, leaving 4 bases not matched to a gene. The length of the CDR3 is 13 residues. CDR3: CASSDDRGGKLFF. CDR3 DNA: TGTGCCAGCAGTGACGACAGGGGTGGGAAACTGTTTTTT.

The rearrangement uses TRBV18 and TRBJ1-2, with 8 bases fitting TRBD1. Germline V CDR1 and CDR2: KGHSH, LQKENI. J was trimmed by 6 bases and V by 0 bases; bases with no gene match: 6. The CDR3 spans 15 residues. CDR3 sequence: CASSPPTGVANGYTF. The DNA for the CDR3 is TGTGCCAGCTCACCACCGACAGGGGTGGCAAATGGCTACACCTTC.

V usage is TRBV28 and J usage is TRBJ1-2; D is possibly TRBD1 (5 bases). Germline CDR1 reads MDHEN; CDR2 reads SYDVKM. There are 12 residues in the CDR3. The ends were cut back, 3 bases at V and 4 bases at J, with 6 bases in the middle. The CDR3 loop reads CASSFDSYGYTF. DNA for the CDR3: TGTGCCAGCAGTTTCGACAGCTATGGCTACACCTTC.

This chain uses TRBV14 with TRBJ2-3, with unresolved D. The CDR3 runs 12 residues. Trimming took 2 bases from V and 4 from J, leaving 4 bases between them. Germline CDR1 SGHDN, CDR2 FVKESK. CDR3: CASSQSSDTQYF. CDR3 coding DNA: TGTGCCAGCAGCCAATCGTCAGATACGCAGTATTTT.

The CDR3 coding sequence is TGTGCCAGCAGTTTTGCAGCCCCGGCAGGGAACACTGAAGCTTTCTTT. It encodes CASSFAAPAGNTEAFF. The V and J genes are TRBV27 and TRBJ1-1; D gene uncertain. V lost 3 bases, J lost 1 base, and 15 bases lay in between. There are 16 residues in the CDR3. CDR1 MNHEY and CDR2 SMNVEV come from the germline V gene (reference sequence).

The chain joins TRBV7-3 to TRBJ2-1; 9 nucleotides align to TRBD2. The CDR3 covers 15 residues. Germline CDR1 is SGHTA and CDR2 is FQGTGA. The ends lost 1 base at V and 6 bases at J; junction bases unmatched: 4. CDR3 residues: CASSLSGRGLNEQFF. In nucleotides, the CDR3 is TGTGCCAGCAGCTTAAGCGGGAGGGGTCTCAATGAGCAGTTCTTC.

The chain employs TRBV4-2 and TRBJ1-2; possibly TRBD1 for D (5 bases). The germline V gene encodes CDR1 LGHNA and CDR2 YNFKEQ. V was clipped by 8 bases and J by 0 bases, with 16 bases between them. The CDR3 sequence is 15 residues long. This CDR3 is CASQKSGGANYGYTF. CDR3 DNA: TGTGCCAGCCAAAAATCCGGGGGGGCTAACTATGGCTACACCTTC.

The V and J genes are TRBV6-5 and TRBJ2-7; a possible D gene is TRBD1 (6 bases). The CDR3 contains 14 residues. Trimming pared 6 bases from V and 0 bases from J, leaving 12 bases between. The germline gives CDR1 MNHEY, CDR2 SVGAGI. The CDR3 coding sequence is TGTGCCAGCAGGGGGTGGACAGACTCCTACGAGCAGTACTTC. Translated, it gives CASRGWTDSYEQYF.

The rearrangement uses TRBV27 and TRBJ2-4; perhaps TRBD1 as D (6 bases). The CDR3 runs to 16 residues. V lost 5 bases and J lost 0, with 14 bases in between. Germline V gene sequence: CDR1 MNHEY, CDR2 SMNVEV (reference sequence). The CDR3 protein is CASSPMDRIAKNIQYF. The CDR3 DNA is TGTGCCAGCAGTCCCATGGACAGAATAGCCAAAAACATTCAGTACTTC.

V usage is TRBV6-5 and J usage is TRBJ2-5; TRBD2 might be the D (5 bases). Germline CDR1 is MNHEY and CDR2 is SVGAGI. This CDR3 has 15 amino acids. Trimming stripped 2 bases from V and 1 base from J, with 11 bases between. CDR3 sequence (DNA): TGTGCCAGCAGTTACAGCGGCAGTCGCCAAGAGACCCAGTACTTC. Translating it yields CASSYSGSRQETQYF.

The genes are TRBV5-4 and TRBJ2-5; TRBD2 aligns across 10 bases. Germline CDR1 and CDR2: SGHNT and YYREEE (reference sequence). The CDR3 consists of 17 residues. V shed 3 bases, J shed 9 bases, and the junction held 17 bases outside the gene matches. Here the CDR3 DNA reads TGTGCCAGCAGCTCGGCGGGAAGCGGGAGGGCCGGTTCCCCCCAGTACTTC. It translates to CASSSAGSGRAGSPQYF.

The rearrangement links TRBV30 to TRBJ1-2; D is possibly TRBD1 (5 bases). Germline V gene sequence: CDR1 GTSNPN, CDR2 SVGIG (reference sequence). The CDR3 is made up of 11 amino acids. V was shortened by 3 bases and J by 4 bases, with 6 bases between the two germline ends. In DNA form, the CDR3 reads TGTGCCTGGAGCGGGGGCTATGGCTACACCTTC. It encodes CAWSGGYGYTF.

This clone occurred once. Here the CDR3 DNA reads TGTGCCAGCATTCAACAGGGTTATAGCAATCAGCCCCAGCATTTT. It is translated as CASIQQGYSNQPQHF. V is TRBV11-2 and J is TRBJ1-5; perhaps TRBD1 as D (6 bases). Germline V lookup: CDR1 SGHAT, CDR2 FQNNGV. V was clipped by 7 bases and J by 0 bases, with 13 bases between them. The CDR3 covers 15 residues.

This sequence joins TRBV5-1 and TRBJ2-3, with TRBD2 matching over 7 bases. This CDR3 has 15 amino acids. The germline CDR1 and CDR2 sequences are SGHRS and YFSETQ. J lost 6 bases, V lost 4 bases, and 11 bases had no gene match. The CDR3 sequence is CASSVTLAAADTQYF. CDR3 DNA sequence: TGCGCCAGCAGCGTTACTCTAGCGGCCGCGGATACGCAGTATTTT. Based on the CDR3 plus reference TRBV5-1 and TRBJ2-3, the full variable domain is KAGVTQTPRYLIKTRGQQVTLSCSPISGHRSVSWYQQTPGQGLQFLFEYFSETQRNKGNFPGRFSGRQFSNSRSEMNVSTLELGDSALYLCASSVTLAAADTQYFGPGTRLTVL.

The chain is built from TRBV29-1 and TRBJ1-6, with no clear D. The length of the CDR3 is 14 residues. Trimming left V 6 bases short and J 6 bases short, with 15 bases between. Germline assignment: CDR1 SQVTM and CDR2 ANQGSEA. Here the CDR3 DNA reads TGCAGCGTCAAGCACGGAGAGGGTAATTCACCCCTCCACTTT. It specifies CSVKHGEGNSPLHF.

The CDR3 DNA sequence: TGTGCCAGCAGCTGGAGCAGACTCCAAGAGACCCAGTACTTC. It translates to CASSWSRLQETQYF. This chain connects TRBV27 to TRBJ2-5, with no clear D. The V and J ends lost 6 bases and 1 base respectively, with 12 bases between them. Germline CDR1 reads MNHEY; CDR2 reads SMNVEV (reference sequence). The CDR3 length is 14 residues.

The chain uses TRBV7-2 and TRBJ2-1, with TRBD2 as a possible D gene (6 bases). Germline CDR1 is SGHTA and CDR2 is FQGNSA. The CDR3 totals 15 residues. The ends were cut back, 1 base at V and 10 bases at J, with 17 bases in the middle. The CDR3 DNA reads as TGTGCCAGCAGCTTAGTGGGCGGGACCGCAGGAGAGCAGTTCTTC. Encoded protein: CASSLVGGTAGEQFF.

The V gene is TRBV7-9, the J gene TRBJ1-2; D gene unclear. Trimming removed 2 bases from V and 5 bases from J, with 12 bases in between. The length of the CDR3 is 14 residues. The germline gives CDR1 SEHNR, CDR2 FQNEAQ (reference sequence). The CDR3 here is CASSLLYNQYGYTF. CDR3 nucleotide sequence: TGTGCCAGCAGCTTACTTTACAATCAATATGGCTACACCTTC. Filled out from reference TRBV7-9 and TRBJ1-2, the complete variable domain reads DTGVSQNPRHKITKRGQNVTFRCDPISEHNRLYWYRQTLGQGPEFLTYFQNEAQLEKSRLLSDRFSAERPKGSFSTLEIQRTEQGDSAMYLCASSLLYNQYGYTFGSGTRLTVV.

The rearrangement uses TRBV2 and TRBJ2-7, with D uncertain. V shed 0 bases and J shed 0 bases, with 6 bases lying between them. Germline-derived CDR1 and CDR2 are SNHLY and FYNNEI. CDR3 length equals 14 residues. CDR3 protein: CASSEAAFSYEQYF. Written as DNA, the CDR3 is TGTGCCAGCAGTGAAGCGGCATTCTCCTACGAGCAGTACTTC.

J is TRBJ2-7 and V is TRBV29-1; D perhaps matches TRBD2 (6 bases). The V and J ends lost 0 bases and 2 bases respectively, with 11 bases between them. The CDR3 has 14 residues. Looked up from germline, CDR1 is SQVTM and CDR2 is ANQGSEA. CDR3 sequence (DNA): TGCAGCGTTGAAGAGGGGGGTAAGCCCTACGAGCAGTACTTC. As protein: CSVEEGGKPYEQYF.

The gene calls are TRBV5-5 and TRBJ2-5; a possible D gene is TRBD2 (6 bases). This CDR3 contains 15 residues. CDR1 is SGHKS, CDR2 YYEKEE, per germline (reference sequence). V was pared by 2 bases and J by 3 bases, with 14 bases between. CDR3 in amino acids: CASSFLRGVKETQYF. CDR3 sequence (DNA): TGTGCCAGCAGCTTTCTCCGCGGGGTTAAAGAGACCCAGTACTTC.

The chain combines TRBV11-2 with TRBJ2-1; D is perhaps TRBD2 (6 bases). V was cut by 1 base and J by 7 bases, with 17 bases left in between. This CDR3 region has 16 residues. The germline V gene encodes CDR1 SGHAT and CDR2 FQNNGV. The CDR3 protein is CASSLVSPASGNEQFF. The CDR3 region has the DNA TGTGCCAGCAGCTTAGTTTCCCCGGCCAGCGGGAATGAGCAGTTCTTC.

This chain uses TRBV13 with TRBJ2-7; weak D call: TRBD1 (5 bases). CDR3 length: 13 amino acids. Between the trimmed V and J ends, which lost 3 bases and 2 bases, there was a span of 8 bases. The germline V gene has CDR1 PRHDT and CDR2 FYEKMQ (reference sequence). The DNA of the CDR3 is TGTGCCAGCAGCTTCCCGGACACCTACGAGCAGTACTTC. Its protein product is CASSFPDTYEQYF.

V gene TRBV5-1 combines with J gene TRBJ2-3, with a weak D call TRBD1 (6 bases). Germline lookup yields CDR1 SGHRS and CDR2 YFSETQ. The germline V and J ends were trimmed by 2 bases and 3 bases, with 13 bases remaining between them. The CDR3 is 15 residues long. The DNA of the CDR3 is TGCGCCAGCAGCTTAGGTCCAGGACAGACAGATACGCAGTATTTT. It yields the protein CASSLGPGQTDTQYF. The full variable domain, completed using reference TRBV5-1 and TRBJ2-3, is KAGVTQTPRYLIKTRGQQVTLSCSPISGHRSVSWYQQTPGQGLQFLFEYFSETQRNKGNFPGRFSGRQFSNSRSEMNVSTLELGDSALYLCASSLGPGQTDTQYFGPGTRLTVL.

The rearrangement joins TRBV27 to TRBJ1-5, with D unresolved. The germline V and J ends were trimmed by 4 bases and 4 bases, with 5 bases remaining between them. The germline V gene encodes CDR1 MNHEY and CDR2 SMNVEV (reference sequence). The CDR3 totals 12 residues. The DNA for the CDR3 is TGTGCCAGCAGTTCCGGGAATCAGCCCCAGCATTTT. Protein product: CASSSGNQPQHF.